This T cell receptor beta chain was retrieved from a study of sequential checkpoint blockade in melanoma. This clone was seen only a few times. This CDR3 comprises 14 residues. Per the germline V gene, CDR1 is SGDLS and CDR2 is YYNGEE. V was trimmed by 0 bases and J by 6 bases, leaving 12 bases between them. As to treatment: randomized to nivolumab then ipilimumab (arm A) or the reverse (arm B). Profiling relied on immunoSEQ multiplex PCR, and the TCRdb table lists in-frame clones only, not all of them. The sample lists 35,000 to 40,000 clones; roughly a third were seen once. The input for sequencing was tumor tissue (inferred from file names), taken from a patient given nivolumab and ipilimumab in sequence. The gene calls are TRBV9 and TRBJ1-1, with D perhaps matching TRBD1 (6 bases). The receptor comes from a human donor with melanoma. The CDR3 loop is CASSVVGGSAEAFF. CDR3 DNA sequence: TGTGCCAGCAGCGTAGTAGGGGGGAGTGCTGAAGCTTTCTTT.